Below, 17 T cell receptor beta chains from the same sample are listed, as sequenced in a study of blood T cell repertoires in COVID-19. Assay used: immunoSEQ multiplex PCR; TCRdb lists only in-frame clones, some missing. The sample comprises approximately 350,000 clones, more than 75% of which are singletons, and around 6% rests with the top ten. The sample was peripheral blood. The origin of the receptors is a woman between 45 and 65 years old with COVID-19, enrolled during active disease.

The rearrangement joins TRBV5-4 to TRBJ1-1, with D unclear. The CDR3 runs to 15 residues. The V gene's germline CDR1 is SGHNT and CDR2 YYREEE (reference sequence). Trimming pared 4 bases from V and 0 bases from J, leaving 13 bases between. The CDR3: CASSHREKMNTEAFF. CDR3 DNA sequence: TGTGCCAGCAGCCACCGGGAAAAAATGAACACTGAAGCTTTCTTT.

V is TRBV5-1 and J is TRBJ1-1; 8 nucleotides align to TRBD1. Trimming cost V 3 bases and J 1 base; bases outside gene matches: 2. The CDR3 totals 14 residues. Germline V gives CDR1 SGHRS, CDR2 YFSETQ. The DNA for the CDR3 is TGCGCCAGCAGCTCAGGGGGCGGGAACACTGAAGCTTTCTTT. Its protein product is CASSSGGGNTEAFF.

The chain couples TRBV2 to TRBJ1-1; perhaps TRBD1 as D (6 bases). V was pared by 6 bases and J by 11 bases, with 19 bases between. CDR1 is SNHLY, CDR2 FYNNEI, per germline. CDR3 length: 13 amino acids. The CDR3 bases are TGTGCCAGCAGGGGGACACCTCGGCCCGGGGCTTTCTTT. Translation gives CASRGTPRPGAFF.

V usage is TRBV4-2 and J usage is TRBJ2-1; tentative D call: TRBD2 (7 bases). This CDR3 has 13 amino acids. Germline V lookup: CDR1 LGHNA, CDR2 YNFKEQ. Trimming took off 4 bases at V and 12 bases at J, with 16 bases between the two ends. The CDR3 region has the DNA TGTGCCAGCAGCCGAGAAACGAGGGGGGGGCAGTTCTTC. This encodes CASSRETRGGQFF.

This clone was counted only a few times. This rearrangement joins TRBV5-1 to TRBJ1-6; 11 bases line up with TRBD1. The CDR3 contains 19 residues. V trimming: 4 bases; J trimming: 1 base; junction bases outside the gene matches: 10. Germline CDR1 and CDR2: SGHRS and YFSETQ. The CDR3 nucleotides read TGCGCCAGCAGCCCGAGGACAGGGGGCTCGGTGTCCTATAATTCACCCCTCCACTTT. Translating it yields CASSPRTGGSVSYNSPLHF.

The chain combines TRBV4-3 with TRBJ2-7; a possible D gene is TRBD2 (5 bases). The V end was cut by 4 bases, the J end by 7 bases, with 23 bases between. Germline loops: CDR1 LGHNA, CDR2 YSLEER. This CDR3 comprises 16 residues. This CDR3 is CASSPPAPQAPGEQYF. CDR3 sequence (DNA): TGCGCCAGCAGCCCACCAGCCCCTCAAGCTCCGGGGGAGCAGTACTTC.

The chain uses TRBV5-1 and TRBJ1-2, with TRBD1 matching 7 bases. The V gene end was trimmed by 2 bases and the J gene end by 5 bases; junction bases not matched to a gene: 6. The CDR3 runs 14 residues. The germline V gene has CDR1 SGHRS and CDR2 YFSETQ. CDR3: CASSLTGTAYGYTF. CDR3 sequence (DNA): TGCGCCAGCAGCTTAACTGGGACAGCTTATGGCTACACCTTC.

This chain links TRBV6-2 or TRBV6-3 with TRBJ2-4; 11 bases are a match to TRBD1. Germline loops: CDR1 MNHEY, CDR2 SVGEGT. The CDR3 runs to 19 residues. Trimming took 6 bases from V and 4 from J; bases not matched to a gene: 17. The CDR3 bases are TGTGCCAGCAGCCGCCTTAGTTGGACAGGGGGCGATGGGAAAAACATTCAGTACTTC. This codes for CASSRLSWTGGDGKNIQYF.

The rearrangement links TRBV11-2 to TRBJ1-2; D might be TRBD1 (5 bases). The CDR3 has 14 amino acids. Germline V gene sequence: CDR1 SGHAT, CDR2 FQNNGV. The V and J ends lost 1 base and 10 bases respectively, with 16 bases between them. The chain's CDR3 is CASSLGLPGQDYTF. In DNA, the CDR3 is TGTGCCAGCAGCTTAGGTTTGCCAGGGCAGGACTACACCTTC.

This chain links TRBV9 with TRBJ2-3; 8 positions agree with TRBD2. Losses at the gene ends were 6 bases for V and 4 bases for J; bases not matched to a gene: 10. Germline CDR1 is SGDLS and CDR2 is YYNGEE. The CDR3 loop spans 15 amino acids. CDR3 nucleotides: TGTGCCAGCAACCCGAGTGGCGGGAGGTCAGATACGCAGTATTTT. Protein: CASNPSGGRSDTQYF.

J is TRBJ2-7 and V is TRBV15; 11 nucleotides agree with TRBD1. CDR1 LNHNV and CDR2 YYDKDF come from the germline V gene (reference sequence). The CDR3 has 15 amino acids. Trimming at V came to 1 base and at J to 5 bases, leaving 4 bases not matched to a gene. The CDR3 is CATSRGRTGGNEQYF. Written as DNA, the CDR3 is TGTGCCACCAGCAGAGGTAGGACAGGGGGCAACGAGCAGTACTTC.

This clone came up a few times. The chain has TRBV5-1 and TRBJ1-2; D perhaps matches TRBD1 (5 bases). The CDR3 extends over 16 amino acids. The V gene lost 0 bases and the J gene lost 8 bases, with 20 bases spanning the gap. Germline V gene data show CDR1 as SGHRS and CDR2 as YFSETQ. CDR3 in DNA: TGCGCCAGCAGCTTGGAGGGCCATGTCGACAGAAGCGGCTACACCTTC. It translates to CASSLEGHVDRSGYTF.

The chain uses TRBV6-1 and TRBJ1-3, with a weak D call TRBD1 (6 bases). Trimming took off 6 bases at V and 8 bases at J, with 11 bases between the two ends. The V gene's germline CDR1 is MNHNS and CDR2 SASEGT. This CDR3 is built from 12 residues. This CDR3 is CASSQGTDTIYF. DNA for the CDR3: TGTGCCAGCAGCCAGGGGACGGACACCATATATTTT.

The CDR3 loop reads CASSSWRGNSYNEQFF. In DNA form, the CDR3 reads TGTGCCAGCAGTTCCTGGAGGGGAAACTCCTACAATGAGCAGTTCTTC. The chain couples TRBV6-6 to TRBJ2-1, with TRBD2 as a possible D gene (6 bases). The germline V gene encodes CDR1 MNHNY and CDR2 SVGAGI (reference sequence). V was cut by 4 bases and J by 0 bases, with 13 bases left in between. CDR3 length: 16 residues.

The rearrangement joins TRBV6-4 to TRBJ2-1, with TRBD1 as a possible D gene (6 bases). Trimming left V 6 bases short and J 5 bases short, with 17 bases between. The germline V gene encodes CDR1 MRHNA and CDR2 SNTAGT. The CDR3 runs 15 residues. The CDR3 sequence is CASRSRAGEDNEQFF. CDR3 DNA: TGTGCCAGCAGGAGCAGGGCAGGGGAAGACAATGAGCAGTTCTTC.

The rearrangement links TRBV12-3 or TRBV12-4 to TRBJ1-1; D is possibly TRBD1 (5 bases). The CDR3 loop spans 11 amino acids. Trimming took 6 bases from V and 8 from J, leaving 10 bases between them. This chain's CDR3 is CASSSYREAFF. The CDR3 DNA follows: TGTGCCAGCAGCTCGTACAGGGAAGCTTTCTTT.

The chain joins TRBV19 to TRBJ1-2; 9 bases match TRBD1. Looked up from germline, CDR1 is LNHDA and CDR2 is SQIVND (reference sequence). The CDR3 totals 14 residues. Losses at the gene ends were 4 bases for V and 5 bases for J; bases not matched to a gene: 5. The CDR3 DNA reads TGTGCCAGTAGTAGGACAGGGGCCGCGTATGGCTACACCTTC. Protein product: CASSRTGAAYGYTF.